The source of this TCR beta chain is a study of a mutant IDH1 vaccine in newly diagnosed glioma (dated by TCRdb to the early 2020s). Notes on the research overall: Patients received eight vaccinations in weeks 1, 3, 5, 7, 11, 15, 19 and 23, corresponding to visits V03 through V10. For exploratory analyses, some 24 treated patients had longitudinal TCRB deep sequencing done wherever samples were available. The roughly 33 treated patients were around 60% male and approximately 40% female, with a mean age of around 40 years. Prior to enrollment, standard therapy consisting of radiotherapy alone, temozolomide alone, or radiochemotherapy with temozolomide had been administered to patients, with the combination being received by most patients. Vaccination started 4-6 weeks after radiotherapy alone, or was given together with temozolomide cycles in the groups whose treatment included chemotherapy. Peripheral blood samples were drawn at six visits, namely V03 (baseline), V05, V07, V10, V12 and V13.

Study-wide findings and limitations: PBMC samples for TCRB deep sequencing were selected based on availability. Immune responses induced by the vaccine were seen in 90% to 95% of patients across multiple MHC alleles. The authors stated that sample limitations prevented analyses of patient blood samples from being reproduced. Changes in the top peripheral T cell clonotypes picked up by TCRB sequencing did not appear to be linked to pseudoprogression.

Reading the germline V gene (reference sequence) gives CDR1 SEHNR and CDR2 FQNEAQ. V is cut back by 6 bases and J by 1 base, with 5 bases in the junction unmatched. From the cysteine up to the phenylalanine, the CDR3 has a length of 14 residues. Only the CDR3 portion is preserved as DNA: 42 bases, with reading frame beginning at the first base. Libraries were constructed by the immunoSEQ multiplex PCR assay. Following the manufacturer's protocol, the hsTCRB Kit was used to amplify rearranged TCR beta chain sequences. TCRB libraries were sequenced on an Illumina MiSeq. The original pipeline was this. The kit vendor's proprietary platform handled demultiplexing, trimming and gene mapping. In TCRdb, the immuneACCESS table is reduced to in-frame sequences with V and J assigned. These tables do not hold every clone; where another copy was compared, an unresolved V gene accounts for under half, and the others remain unexplained. V and J calls and clone size are as listed in that table; D and trimming were resolved from the DNA. Present in this sample are 50,000 to 70,000 clones, approximately 80% of which were seen just once. The ten most abundant clones make up more than 10% of the sample.

According to the study, the label for this sample's time point signals: week 23, last vaccination. A 20-mer mutant IDH1 peptide at 300 micrograms in Montanide made up each vaccine dose, which was injected subcutaneously together with topical imiquimod. All donors had newly diagnosed IDH1-mutant astrocytomas of WHO grade 3 or 4 that showed loss of nuclear ATRX. The samples were drawn from NOA16, a multicentre, single-arm, open-label phase I trial in Germany that tested a mutant IDH1 peptide vaccine in humans for the first time. Genomic DNA for TCRB sequencing was extracted from EDTA blood using the DNeasy Blood and Tissue Kit. A note on this clone: It has no known antigen specificity. The input lacks base qualities; no much larger clone sits a single base away.

The sequence was collected from a man between 18 and 35 years old with glioma. The rearranged chain carries TRBV7-9 and TRBJ1-2; the junction holds 7 bases that match TRBD1. The sequences come from PBMCs, collected from a glioma patient whose treatment included an IDH1 peptide vaccine. The nucleotide sequence reads TGTGCCAGCAGATCCGGGACAGATAACTATGGCTACACCTTC. Translated, this is CASRSGTDNYGYTF. When the CDR3 is completed using the reference TRBV7-9 and TRBJ1-2 genes on either side, the full variable domain is DTGVSQNPRHKITKRGQNVTFRCDPISEHNRLYWYRQTLGQGPEFLTYFQNEAQLEKSRLLSDRFSAERPKGSFSTLEIQRTEQGDSAMYLCASRSGTDNYGYTFGSGTRLTVV.